Below, one T cell receptor beta chain is given with its context. What it recognizes is unknown. From the 5' RACE reads, TCRdb called clonotypes with MiXCR, one entry per CDR3 protein. The sample has around 150,000 distinct CDR3 sequences; about 32% are singletons. V dropped 3 bases and J dropped 7 bases, with 24 bases sitting between them. Germline lookup yields CDR1 SGDLS and CDR2 YYNGEE. The CDR3 runs 17 residues. These data are taken from a study of CD8 T cells in ankylosing spondylitis. Study-wide points: The disease-linked clones had a CD8+ phenotype and low blood frequencies.

The sample comprised synovial fluid, either unsorted or a sorted T cell fraction (not recorded which). The rearrangement joins TRBV9 to TRBJ2-3; D may be TRBD1 (5 bases). This clonotype was sampled from a male donor with ankylosing spondylitis. As DNA, the CDR3 is TGTGCCAGCAGCGGCACGAACGGACACTTCCCAACAAATACGCAGTATTTT. This gives the protein CASSGTNGHFPTNTQYF.